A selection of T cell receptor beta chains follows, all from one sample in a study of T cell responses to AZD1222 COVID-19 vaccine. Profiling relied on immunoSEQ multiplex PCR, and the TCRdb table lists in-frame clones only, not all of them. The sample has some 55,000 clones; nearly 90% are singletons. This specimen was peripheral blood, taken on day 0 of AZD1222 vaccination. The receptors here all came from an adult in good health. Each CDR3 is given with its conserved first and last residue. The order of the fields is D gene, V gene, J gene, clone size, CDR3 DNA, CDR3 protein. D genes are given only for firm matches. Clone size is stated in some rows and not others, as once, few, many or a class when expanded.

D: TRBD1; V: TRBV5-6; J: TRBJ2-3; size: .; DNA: TGTGCCAGCAGCCGGGACAGTTCCCGGGATACGCAGTATTTT; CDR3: CASSRDSSRDTQYF
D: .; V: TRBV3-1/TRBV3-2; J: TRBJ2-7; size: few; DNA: TGTGCCAGCAGCCACACCCGTATGGGGGAGCAGTACTTC; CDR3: CASSHTRMGEQYF
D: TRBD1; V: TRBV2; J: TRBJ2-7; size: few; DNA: TGTGCCAGCAGCGGCTTTACAGGGGACGAGCAGTACTTC; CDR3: CASSGFTGDEQYF
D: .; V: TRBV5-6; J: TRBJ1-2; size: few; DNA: TGTGCCAGCAGCTTGTCAGGGAACCCCTACACCTTC; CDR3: CASSLSGNPYTF
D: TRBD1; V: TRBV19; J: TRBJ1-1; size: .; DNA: TGTGCCAGTCGACAGGGATCGAACACTGAAGCTTTCTTT; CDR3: CASRQGSNTEAFF
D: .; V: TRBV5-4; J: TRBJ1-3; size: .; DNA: TGTGCCAGCAGCTTGGACGGGTCTGGAAACACCATATATTTT; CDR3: CASSLDGSGNTIYF
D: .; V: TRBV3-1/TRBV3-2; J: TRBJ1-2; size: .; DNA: TGTGCCAGCAGCCAAGAGGGTGGGCTTTCGCACAGCACCTTC; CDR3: CASSQEGGLSHSTF
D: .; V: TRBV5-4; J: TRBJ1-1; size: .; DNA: TGTGCCAGCAGCTGGCGGGGGGACACTGAAGCTTTCTTT; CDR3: CASSWRGDTEAFF
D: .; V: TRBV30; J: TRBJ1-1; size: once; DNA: TGTGCCTGGAGCCCGTCGGGTCCTGAAGCTTTCTTT; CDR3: CAWSPSGPEAFF
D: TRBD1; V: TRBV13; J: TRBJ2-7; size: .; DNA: TGTGCCAGCAGCTTAGGTGGTCCGGGACAGGGTTACGAGCAGTACTTC; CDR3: CASSLGGPGQGYEQYF
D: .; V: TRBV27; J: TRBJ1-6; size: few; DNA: TGTGCCAGCAGTTTACAGTCCCAGTTGAATTCACCCCTCCACTTT; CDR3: CASSLQSQLNSPLHF
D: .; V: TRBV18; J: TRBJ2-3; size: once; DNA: TGTGCCAGCTCACCACCGGCGGAAGATACGCAGTATTTT; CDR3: CASSPPAEDTQYF
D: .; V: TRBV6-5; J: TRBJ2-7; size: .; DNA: TGTGCCAGCAGTTCCGTGGCCCTTTCCTACGAGCAGTACTTC; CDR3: CASSSVALSYEQYF
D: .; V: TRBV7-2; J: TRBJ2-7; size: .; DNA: TGTGCCAGCAGCTTATGGCGGCAGGCTTACGAGCAGTACTTC; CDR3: CASSLWRQAYEQYF
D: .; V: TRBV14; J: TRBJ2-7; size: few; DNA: TGTGCCAGCAGCCGTCCCGATTTCGGTAGGTCCTACGAGCAGTACTTC; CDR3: CASSRPDFGRSYEQYF
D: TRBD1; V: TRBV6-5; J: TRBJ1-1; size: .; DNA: TGTGCCAGCAGAAGGGACAGGCGCACTGAAGCTTTCTTT; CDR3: CASRRDRRTEAFF
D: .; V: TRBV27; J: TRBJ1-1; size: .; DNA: TGTGCCAGCAGTTTACTCTCGTTGAACACTGAAGCTTTCTTT; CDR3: CASSLLSLNTEAFF
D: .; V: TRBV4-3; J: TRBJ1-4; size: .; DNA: TGCGCCAGCAGCCAAGATCTCCCAGGCCCCAAACTGTTTTTT; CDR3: CASSQDLPGPKLFF
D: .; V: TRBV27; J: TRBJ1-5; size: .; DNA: TGTGCCAGCAGTCCGCAGGGACGGCCCAATCAGCCCCAGCATTTT; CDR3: CASSPQGRPNQPQHF
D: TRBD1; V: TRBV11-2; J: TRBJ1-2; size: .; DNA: TGTGCCAGCAGCTCTCCAGGACAGGGGCCGAATGGCTACACCTTC; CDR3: CASSSPGQGPNGYTF
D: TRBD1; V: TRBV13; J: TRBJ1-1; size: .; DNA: TGTGCCAGCAGCTTAAGGACAGGGGTCACTGAAGCTTTCTTT; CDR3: CASSLRTGVTEAFF
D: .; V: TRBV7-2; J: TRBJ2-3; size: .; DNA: TGTGCCAGCAGCTTGAGGTTAGGGCCGGGGACAGATACGCAGTATTTT; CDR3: CASSLRLGPGTDTQYF
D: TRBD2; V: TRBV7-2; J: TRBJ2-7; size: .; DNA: TGTGCCAGCAGATCGAGGGGACTAGGCGAGCAGTACTTC; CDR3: CASRSRGLGEQYF
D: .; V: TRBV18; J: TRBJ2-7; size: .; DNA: TGTGCCAGCTCACCACCTTACCGGCGGGGAGCCTACGAGCAGTACTTC; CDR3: CASSPPYRRGAYEQYF
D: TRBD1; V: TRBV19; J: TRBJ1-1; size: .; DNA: TGTGCCAGTAGCCGCCGACAGGGGGAGGGGAACACTGAAGCTTTCTTT; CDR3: CASSRRQGEGNTEAFF
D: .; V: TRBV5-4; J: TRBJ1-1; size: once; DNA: TGTGCCAGCAGCTTGGGTCTACAGGCGGCAGCTGGGGCTTTCTTT; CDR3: CASSLGLQAAAGAFF
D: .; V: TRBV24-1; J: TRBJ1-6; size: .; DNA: TGTGCCACCTCCCAAGGAGGGTTTAATTCACCCCTCCACTTT; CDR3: CATSQGGFNSPLHF
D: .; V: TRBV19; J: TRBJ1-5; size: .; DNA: TGTGCCAGTAGGGGACCGCCTTATCAGCCCCAGCATTTT; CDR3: CASRGPPYQPQHF
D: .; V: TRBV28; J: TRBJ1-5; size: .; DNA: TGTGCCAGCAGTTTTGGAGGCGGTAGCAATCAGCCCCAGCATTTT; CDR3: CASSFGGGSNQPQHF
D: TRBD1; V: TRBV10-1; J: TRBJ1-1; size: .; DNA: TGCGCCAGCAGTTCTCGGACAGGGACTGAAGCTTTCTTT; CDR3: CASSSRTGTEAFF
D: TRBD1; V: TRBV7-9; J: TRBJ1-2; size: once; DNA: TGTGCCAGCAGCCCCTTGGGACAGGGAAGGAAGGACTATGGCTACACCTTC; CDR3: CASSPLGQGRKDYGYTF
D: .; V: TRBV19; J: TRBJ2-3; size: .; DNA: TGTGCCAGTACCTTCCAGGGCACAGATACGCAGTATTTT; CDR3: CASTFQGTDTQYF
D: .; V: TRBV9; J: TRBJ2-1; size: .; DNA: TGTGCCAGCAGCGTAGAGGTCAGGAGCTCCTACAATGAGCAGTTCTTC; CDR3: CASSVEVRSSYNEQFF
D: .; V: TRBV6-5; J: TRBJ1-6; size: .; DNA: TGTGCCAGCAGTCTCCGGGTCCCTAATTCACCCCTCCACTTT; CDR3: CASSLRVPNSPLHF
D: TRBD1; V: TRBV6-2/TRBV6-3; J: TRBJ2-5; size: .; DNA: TGTGCCAGCAGTTCGGGACAGGGGGAGTGGGAGACCCAGTACTTC; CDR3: CASSSGQGEWETQYF
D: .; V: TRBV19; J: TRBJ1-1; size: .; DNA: TGTGCCAGTAGTATTGGGGCTGAAGCTTTCTTT; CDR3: CASSIGAEAFF
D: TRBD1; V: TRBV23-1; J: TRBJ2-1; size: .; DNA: TGCGCCAGTTACGACAGGGGCCCATACAATGAGCAGTTCTTC; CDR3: CASYDRGPYNEQFF